A single sample gave rise to the 8 T cell receptor beta chains below, sequenced in a study of T cell responses to AZD1222 COVID-19 vaccine. The table came from immunoSEQ multiplex PCR; TCRdb's copy has only in-frame clones and leaves some out. The data contain around 70,000 clones, about nine tenths of them seen just once; the ten biggest clones take up roughly 2.4%. Source: peripheral blood, taken on day 0 of AZD1222 vaccination. All receptors come from an adult in good health.

V is TRBV28 and J is TRBJ1-6, with TRBD1 identical over 7 bases. The CDR3 sequence is 13 residues long. CDR1 is MDHEN and CDR2 is SYDVKM in the germline V gene. Trimming removed 5 bases from V and 18 bases from J; junction bases left unmatched: 13. The CDR3 nucleotides read TGTGCCAGCAGTCAAATAGCCGGGACAGCGGCCCACTTT. It encodes CASSQIAGTAAHF.

The V gene is TRBV5-4, the J gene TRBJ1-2, with a possible D match to TRBD1 (5 bases). This CDR3 has 13 amino acids. Deletions cut 1 base from V and 7 bases from J, with 11 bases between. Per the germline V gene, CDR1 is SGHNT and CDR2 is YYREEE (reference sequence). CDR3 loop: CASSLIGQGGYTF. As DNA, the CDR3 is TGTGCCAGCAGCTTGATCGGGCAGGGTGGCTACACCTTC.

In its sample, this clone was seen once. V and J are TRBV5-1 and TRBJ1-2; the match to TRBD1 covers 8 bases. Germline trimming cut 5 bases from V and 6 bases from J; bases unmatched to any gene: 6. Per the germline V gene, CDR1 is SGHRS and CDR2 is YFSETQ. This CDR3 comprises 13 residues. The CDR3 DNA is TGCGCCAGCAGGGCGGACAGGGTCGATGGCTACACCTTC. Residues: CASRADRVDGYTF.

This clone was found a few times. The chain recombines TRBV6-2 or TRBV6-3 with TRBJ2-5; D not certain. The germline V gene encodes CDR1 MNHEY and CDR2 SVGEGT. This CDR3 comprises 15 residues. The V gene lost 4 bases and the J gene lost 3 bases, with 15 bases spanning the gap. This CDR3 reads CASSSDDLEKETQYF. CDR3 nucleotide sequence: TGTGCCAGCAGTTCCGACGATTTGGAGAAAGAGACCCAGTACTTC.

J is TRBJ1-6 and V is TRBV12-3 or TRBV12-4, with D uncertain. This CDR3 region has 13 residues. V was trimmed by 6 bases and J by 7 bases, leaving 10 bases between them. CDR3 protein: CASSREENSPLHF. CDR3 DNA sequence: TGTGCCAGCAGCCGTGAAGAGAATTCACCCCTCCACTTT.

The rearrangement links TRBV6-2 or TRBV6-3 to TRBJ1-1; 8 nucleotides align to TRBD1. The V gene end was trimmed by 5 bases and the J gene end by 6 bases; junction bases not matched to a gene: 8. The CDR3 spans 14 residues. The germline CDR1 and CDR2 sequences are MNHEY and SVGEGT. CDR3 sequence (DNA): TGTGCCAGCAGTCCCCCTCAACAGGGGGCTGAAGCTTTCTTT. Encoded protein: CASSPPQQGAEAFF.

This chain uses TRBV19 with TRBJ2-2; 7 nucleotides match TRBD1. The junction had 5 bases not matched to a gene; V was cut back by 4 bases and J by 3 bases. The CDR3 is 15 amino acids. Germline V CDR1 and CDR2: LNHDA, SQIVND (reference sequence). CDR3 residues: CASSTFDRDTGELFF. The CDR3 DNA is TGTGCCAGTAGTACCTTCGACAGGGACACCGGGGAGCTGTTTTTT.

This chain's CDR3 is CAISESQGGEQFF. The CDR3, as DNA: TGTGCCATCAGTGAGTCACAAGGAGGCGAGCAGTTCTTC. V gene TRBV10-3 combines with J gene TRBJ2-1; possible D gene TRBD2, 5 bases. This CDR3 region has 13 residues. Germline V gives CDR1 ENHRY, CDR2 SYGVKD. The V and J ends lost 0 bases and 10 bases respectively, with 10 bases between them.